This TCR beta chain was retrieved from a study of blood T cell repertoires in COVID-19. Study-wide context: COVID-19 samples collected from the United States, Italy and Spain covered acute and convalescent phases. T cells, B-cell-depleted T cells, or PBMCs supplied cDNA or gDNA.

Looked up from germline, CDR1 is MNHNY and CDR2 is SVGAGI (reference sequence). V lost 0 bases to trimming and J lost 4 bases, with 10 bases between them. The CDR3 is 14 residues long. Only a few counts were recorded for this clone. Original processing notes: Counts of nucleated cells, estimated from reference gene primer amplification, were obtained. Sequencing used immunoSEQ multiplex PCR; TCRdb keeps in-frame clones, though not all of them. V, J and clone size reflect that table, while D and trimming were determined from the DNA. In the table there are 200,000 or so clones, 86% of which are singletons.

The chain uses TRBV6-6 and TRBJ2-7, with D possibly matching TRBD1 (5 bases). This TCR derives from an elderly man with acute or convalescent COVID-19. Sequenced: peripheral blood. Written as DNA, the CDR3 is TGTGCCAGCAGTTACTCCGCAGGGTCATACGAGCAGTACGTC. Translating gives CASSYSAGSYEQYV.